The 19 T cell receptor beta chains below all came from one sample that was sequenced in a study of identical twins. In TCRdb, the 5' RACE reads were re-called with MiXCR into one record per CDR3 protein. The repertoire has 430,000 or so distinct CDR3 sequences, roughly 24% of them found once; the top ten carry 2.9%. This sample also belongs to another study, concerning T cells expressing NK-cell markers.

Sequenced sample: CD4+ T cells sorted from blood. The receptors here all came from a woman under 30 in good health.

The rearrangement joins TRBV5-1 to TRBJ1-1; no clear D gene. Germline V gives CDR1 SGHRS, CDR2 YFSETQ. V was pared by 1 base and J by 3 bases, with 4 bases between. The CDR3 has 12 amino acids. CDR3 bases: TGCGCCAGCAGCTTGCTAGACACTGAAGCTTTCTTT. Residues: CASSLLDTEAFF.

The table lists this clonotype with a few counts. The V call is TRBV20-1, the J call TRBJ2-3; unclear D gene. This CDR3 is 12 amino acids long. Between the trimmed V and J ends, which lost 3 bases and 4 bases, there was a span of 8 bases. CDR1 is DFQATT, CDR2 SNEGSKA, per germline (reference sequence). This CDR3 is CSASPSADTQYF. The CDR3 DNA reads TGCAGTGCTAGTCCAAGCGCAGATACGCAGTATTTT.

This CDR3 is CASSSREGIYEQFF. CDR3 sequence (DNA): TGTGCCAGCAGTTCCAGGGAGGGAATATACGAGCAGTTCTTC. The V call is TRBV6-5, the J call TRBJ2-1; 7 bases line up with TRBD2. J lost 10 bases, V lost 4 bases, and 10 bases had no gene match. This CDR3 contains 14 residues. Germline lookup yields CDR1 MNHEY and CDR2 SVGAGI.

This clonotype was seen a few times. The rearrangement uses TRBV6-1 and TRBJ2-5; possible D gene TRBD1, 7 bases. Germline V gene sequence: CDR1 MNHNS, CDR2 SASEGT. This CDR3 contains 14 residues. Trimming cost V 8 bases and J 5 bases, with 18 bases left between them. Here the CDR3 DNA reads TGTGCCAGCGAAAGTCAGGGGGGCAGGGAGACCCAGTACTTC. Protein: CASESQGGRETQYF.

Many counts were recorded for this clonotype. This chain connects TRBV29-1 to TRBJ2-1, with TRBD2 as a possible D gene (6 bases). Trimming took 0 bases from V and 0 from J, leaving 12 bases between them. Per the germline V gene, CDR1 is SQVTM and CDR2 is ANQGSEA. CDR3 length equals 16 residues. This CDR3 reads CSVEDSRGSSYNEQFF. For the CDR3, the DNA is TGCAGCGTTGAAGATTCTCGGGGGAGCTCCTACAATGAGCAGTTCTTC.

The chain joins TRBV20-1 to TRBJ1-2; D not certain. This CDR3 is 12 amino acids long. Trimming left V 0 bases short and J 6 bases short, with 8 bases between. From germline, CDR1 is DFQATT and CDR2 SNEGSKA (reference sequence). The CDR3 sequence is CSARDPEDGYTF. Written as DNA, the CDR3 is TGCAGTGCTAGAGATCCGGAGGATGGCTACACCTTC.

CDR3 in DNA: TGTGCCAGCAGTTTTTCCGTGATAAAGGCCCAGTACTTC. Translated: CASSFSVIKAQYF. The chain is built from TRBV12-3 or TRBV12-4 and TRBJ2-5; D not resolved. This CDR3 region has 13 residues. V shed 3 bases and J shed 9 bases, with 14 bases lying between them.

J is TRBJ2-3 and V is TRBV9; 7 bases fit TRBD1. V trimming: 4 bases; J trimming: 5 bases; junction bases outside the gene matches: 13. Germline V CDR1 and CDR2: SGDLS, YYNGEE. CDR3 length: 16 amino acids. The CDR3 DNA is TGTGCCAGCAGCACAGGGGTTTTGGGACCGGGAGATACGCAGTATTTT. This gives the protein CASSTGVLGPGDTQYF.

This clonotype was seen only a few times. The gene calls are TRBV2 and TRBJ2-2; no clear D. The CDR3 has 13 residues. Looked up from germline, CDR1 is SNHLY and CDR2 is FYNNEI. Trimming shortened V by 7 bases and J by 5 bases, and 11 bases separated the two germline ends. In DNA, the CDR3 is TGTGCCAGCAAGTACACGGAGACCGGGGAGCTGTTTTTT. As protein: CASKYTETGELFF.

V gene TRBV6-1 combines with J gene TRBJ1-4, with D possibly TRBD1 on 5 matching bases. The CDR3 is made up of 14 amino acids. The V end was cut by 6 bases, the J end by 4 bases, with 12 bases between. Germline V gene sequence: CDR1 MNHNS, CDR2 SASEGT. In DNA, the CDR3 is TGTGCCAGCAGACCAGGGACCCTTAATGAAAAACTGTTTTTT. It translates to CASRPGTLNEKLFF.

The rearrangement joins TRBV20-1 to TRBJ1-5; 7 bases fit TRBD1. V was clipped by 0 bases and J by 4 bases; unmatched bases: 3. Germline CDR1 reads DFQATT; CDR2 reads SNEGSKA (reference sequence). CDR3 length: 14 amino acids. The CDR3 sequence is CSAREGTENQPQHF. The CDR3 DNA is TGCAGTGCTAGAGAAGGGACAGAAAATCAGCCCCAGCATTTT.

This CDR3 reads CASSPDRIYEQYF. The CDR3 bases are TGTGCCAGCAGCCCCGACAGGATCTACGAGCAGTACTTC. The genes are TRBV11-2 and TRBJ2-7; tentatively, D is TRBD1 (6 bases). The V end was cut by 5 bases, the J end by 3 bases, with 11 bases between. The CDR3 contains 13 residues. The germline V gene has CDR1 SGHAT and CDR2 FQNNGV.

In this sample, this clonotype turned up many times. This chain links TRBV7-2 with TRBJ1-1; no reliable D call. The CDR3 has 14 residues. Trimming pared 2 bases from V and 0 bases from J, leaving 7 bases between. Germline values: CDR1 SGHTA, CDR2 FQGNSA. The DNA of the CDR3 is TGTGCCAGCAGCTTATTCCCTATGAACACTGAAGCTTTCTTT. Residues: CASSLFPMNTEAFF.

The chain is built from TRBV20-1 and TRBJ1-2; possibly TRBD1 for D (6 bases). The length of the CDR3 is 17 residues. Trimming removed 5 bases at V and 7 bases at J, with 29 bases between. In germline, CDR1 is DFQATT, CDR2 SNEGSKA (reference sequence). For the CDR3, the DNA is TGCAGTGCTCCCTCCCAAACTAACAGGGATGGTCGGGGTGGCTACACCTTC. It yields the protein CSAPSQTNRDGRGGYTF.

Of note for this clonotype: A much larger clonotype is one base distant, so this may be a read error. The rearrangement joins TRBV7-2 to TRBJ2-1, with TRBD2 identical over 7 bases. J was trimmed by 5 bases and V by 8 bases; bases with no gene match: 0. This CDR3 region has 11 residues. The V gene's germline CDR1 is SGHTA and CDR2 FQGNSA. Here the CDR3 reads CASAGDNEQFF. The CDR3 region has the DNA TGTGCCAGCGCGGGGGACAATGAGCAGTTCTTC. Full variable domain (outside the CDR3, taken from reference TRBV7-2 and TRBJ2-1): GAGVSQSPSNKVTEKGKDVELRCDPISGHTALYWYRQSLGQGLEFLIYFQGNSAPDKSGLPSDRFSAERTGGSVSTLTIQRTQQEDSAVYLCASAGDNEQFFGPGTRLTVL.

The V call is TRBV9, the J call TRBJ2-1; D ambiguous. The germline CDR1 and CDR2 sequences are SGDLS and YYNGEE. The CDR3 has 14 amino acids. V was pared by 4 bases and J by 2 bases, with 10 bases between. The CDR3 here is CASSRHAAYNEQFF. The CDR3 DNA reads as TGTGCCAGCAGCAGACACGCCGCCTACAATGAGCAGTTCTTC.

This clonotype was detected only a few times. V usage is TRBV5-6 and J usage is TRBJ2-7; D remains unclear. Germline values: CDR1 SGHDT, CDR2 YYEEEE. The CDR3 sequence is 14 residues long. Trimming removed 4 bases at V and 0 bases at J, with 11 bases between. CDR3 region: CASSALVSSYEQYF. The CDR3, as DNA: TGTGCCAGCAGCGCCTTAGTGAGCTCCTACGAGCAGTACTTC.

Only a few counts were recorded for this clonotype. The chain employs TRBV2 and TRBJ2-4; D is unresolved. Germline CDR1 SNHLY, CDR2 FYNNEI. The V and J ends lost 1 base and 0 bases respectively, with 10 bases between them. The CDR3 spans 16 residues. CDR3: CASSEDLLLAKNIQYF. In DNA form, the CDR3 reads TGTGCCAGCAGTGAAGACCTCTTATTAGCCAAAAACATTCAGTACTTC.

V and J are TRBV3-1 and TRBJ2-5; D is ambiguous. Germline V lookup: CDR1 LGHDT, CDR2 YNNKEL (reference sequence). V gave up 1 base and J gave up 5 bases, with 8 bases separating them. This CDR3 has 13 amino acids. The CDR3 region is CASSQVSRETQYF. In DNA form, the CDR3 reads TGTGCCAGCAGCCAAGTCTCTCGGGAGACCCAGTACTTC.